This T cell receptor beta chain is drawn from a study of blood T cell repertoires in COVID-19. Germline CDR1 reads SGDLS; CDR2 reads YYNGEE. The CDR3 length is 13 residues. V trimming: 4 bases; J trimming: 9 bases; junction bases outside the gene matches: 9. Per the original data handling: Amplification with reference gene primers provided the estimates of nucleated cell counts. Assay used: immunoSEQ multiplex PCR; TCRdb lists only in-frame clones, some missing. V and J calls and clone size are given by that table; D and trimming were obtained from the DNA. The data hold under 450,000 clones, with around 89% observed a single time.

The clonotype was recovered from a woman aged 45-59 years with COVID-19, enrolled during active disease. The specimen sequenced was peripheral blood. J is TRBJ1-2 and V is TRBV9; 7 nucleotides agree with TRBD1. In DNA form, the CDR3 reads TGTGCCAGCAGCTCCCGACAGGGTAGTAGCTACACCTTC. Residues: CASSSRQGSSYTF. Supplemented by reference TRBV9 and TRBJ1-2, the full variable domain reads DSGVTQTPKHLITATGQRVTLRCSPRSGDLSVYWYQQSLDQGLQFLIQYYNGEERAKGNILERFSAQQFPDLHSELNLSSLELGDSALYFCASSSRQGSSYTFGSGTRLTVV.